One and the same sample provided the 14 T cell receptor beta chains below, sequenced in a study of blood T cell repertoires in COVID-19. Repertoires were generated with immunoSEQ multiplex PCR, while TCRdb's copy carries only in-frame clones and drops some. In the table there are about 400,000 clones, 70% to 90% of which are singletons. Material: PBMCs or T cells enriched from blood (not recorded which). The source of these receptors is a middle-aged woman with acute COVID-19.

This clone turned up a few times. This sequence joins TRBV7-9 and TRBJ1-3; weak D call: TRBD1 (6 bases). This CDR3 region has 16 residues. Per the germline V gene, CDR1 is SEHNR and CDR2 is FQNEAQ (reference sequence). Trimming took off 5 bases at V and 4 bases at J, with 18 bases between the two ends. As DNA, the CDR3 is TGTGCCAGCAGCCAGGGGTCAGGGCTGGACGGAAACACCATATATTTT. Translation: CASSQGSGLDGNTIYF.

The rearrangement links TRBV9 to TRBJ1-1; D is unclear. The CDR3 totals 16 residues. V lost 4 bases and J 4 bases, leaving 20 bases between the germline ends. In germline, CDR1 is SGDLS, CDR2 YYNGEE. DNA for the CDR3: TGTGCCAGCAGCCCGAGCTCCGTGGGAGGAGGCACTGAAGCTTTCTTT. It encodes CASSPSSVGGGTEAFF.

The chain employs TRBV24-1 and TRBJ2-3; 8 nucleotides align to TRBD2. CDR3 length: 13 residues. Germline values: CDR1 KGHDR, CDR2 SFDVKD. J was trimmed by 2 bases and V by 9 bases; bases with no gene match: 3. The CDR3 spells CATRSGDTDTQYF. The DNA of the CDR3 is TGTGCCACCCGTAGCGGGGACACAGATACGCAGTATTTT.

The gene calls are TRBV27 and TRBJ1-2, with 9 bases that match TRBD1. This CDR3 contains 15 residues. Per the germline V gene, CDR1 is MNHEY and CDR2 is SMNVEV (reference sequence). Trimming cost V 3 bases and J 4 bases; bases outside gene matches: 6. Here the CDR3 DNA reads TGTGCCAGCAGTTTCACAGGGGGCGCCGGCTATGGCTACACCTTC. Protein: CASSFTGGAGYGYTF.

This clone was counted only a few times. The same CDR3 can be traced to other DNA sequences in this sample. The V call is TRBV5-1, the J call TRBJ1-5; D is unresolved. V lost 0 bases and J 6 bases, leaving 10 bases between the germline ends. CDR3 length: 14 amino acids. Germline V gene lookup returns CDR1 SGHRS and CDR2 YFSETQ. The CDR3 sequence: CASSLGTSGQPQHF. The CDR3, as DNA: TGCGCCAGCAGCTTGGGTACGTCGGGTCAGCCCCAGCATTTT.

V usage is TRBV2 and J usage is TRBJ2-2, with TRBD2 identical over 9 bases. In germline, CDR1 is SNHLY, CDR2 FYNNEI. This CDR3 has 12 residues. Unmatched junction bases numbered 4, after V lost 1 base and J lost 16 bases. The CDR3 spells CASSEGLAGPFF. The CDR3 coding sequence is TGTGCCAGCAGTGAAGGTCTAGCGGGGCCGTTTTTT.

This clone has only one observation. DNA of the CDR3: TGCGCCAGCAGTGGTCATCCGGTGTTCTTC. It specifies CASSGHPVFF. The chain links TRBV10-1 to TRBJ2-1; no clear D gene. V lost 4 bases to trimming and J lost 15 bases, with 10 bases between them. Germline CDR1 WNHNN, CDR2 SYGVQD (reference sequence). The CDR3 extends over 10 amino acids.

The gene calls are TRBV5-6 and TRBJ2-7, with 10 bases fitting TRBD1. CDR1 SGHDT and CDR2 YYEEEE come from the germline V gene. V was pared by 4 bases and J by 6 bases, with 10 bases of the junction left unmatched. The CDR3 contains 15 residues. This CDR3 reads CASSHGTGVLFEQYF. The CDR3 nucleotides are TGTGCCAGCAGCCATGGGACAGGGGTTTTGTTCGAGCAGTACTTC. The full variable domain, in which reference TRBV5-6 and TRBJ2-7 provide the parts outside the CDR3, is DAGVTQSPTHLIKTRGQQVTLRCSPKSGHDTVSWYQQALGQGPQFIFQYYEEEERQRGNFPDRFSGHQFPNYSSELNVNALLLGDSALYLCASSHGTGVLFEQYFGPGTRLTVT.

The chain uses TRBV18 and TRBJ1-2, with 9 bases aligning to TRBD1. The germline gives CDR1 KGHSH, CDR2 LQKENI. V shed 1 base, J shed 6 bases, and the junction held 12 bases outside the gene matches. This CDR3 spans 17 amino acids. CDR3 amino acids: CASSPLGTGGKENGYTF. The CDR3 DNA sequence: TGTGCCAGCTCACCACTTGGTACAGGGGGCAAGGAGAATGGCTACACCTTC.

In its sample, this clone was seen once. This chain links TRBV3-1 (or the pseudogene TRBV3-2) with TRBJ2-3; TRBD1 is a possible D gene (5 bases). The germline V and J ends were trimmed by 4 bases and 7 bases, with 15 bases remaining between them. In germline, CDR1 is LGHDT, CDR2 YNNKEL (reference sequence). The length of the CDR3 is 14 residues. CDR3 residues: CASSRSRNRNTQYF. In DNA form, the CDR3 reads TGTGCCAGCAGCCGGTCTAGGAACAGGAATACGCAGTATTTT.

The chain has TRBV4-1 and TRBJ2-1, with TRBD2 matching over 9 bases. The V and J ends lost 0 bases and 0 bases, in that order; junction bases with no gene match: 9. In germline, CDR1 is MGHRA, CDR2 YSYEKL. This CDR3 has 19 amino acids. In DNA form, the CDR3 reads TGCGCCAGCAGCCAAGATGGGCTAGCGGGGTCTAGCTCCTACAATGAGCAGTTCTTC. Translated, it gives CASSQDGLAGSSSYNEQFF.

The rearrangement uses TRBV6-4 and TRBJ2-3; 7 nucleotides align to TRBD1. Trimming at V came to 8 bases and at J to 2 bases, leaving 7 bases not matched to a gene. There are 14 residues in the CDR3. CDR1 is MRHNA, CDR2 SNTAGT, per germline. CDR3 DNA: TGTGCCAGCGCTGAAGACAGGGACACAGATACGCAGTATTTT. It encodes CASAEDRDTDTQYF.

The chain is built from TRBV9 and TRBJ2-3; TRBD2 agrees at 10 bases. From germline, CDR1 is SGDLS and CDR2 YYNGEE. The CDR3 totals 15 residues. V shed 4 bases and J 2 bases; nucleotides not matched to a gene: 4. The DNA of the CDR3 is TGTGCCAGCAGCACTAGCGGGGCGACCACAGATACGCAGTATTTT. Protein sequence: CASSTSGATTDTQYF.

The chain joins TRBV5-5 to TRBJ1-2; 9 bases fit TRBD1. This CDR3 is built from 13 residues. The germline gives CDR1 SGHKS, CDR2 YYEKEE (reference sequence). V lost 2 bases to trimming and J lost 8 bases; unmatched junction nucleotides: 4. The CDR3 protein is CASSLGTGNGYTF. In nucleotides, the CDR3 is TGTGCCAGCAGCTTAGGGACAGGGAACGGCTACACCTTC. The full variable domain, in which reference TRBV5-5 and TRBJ1-2 provide the parts outside the CDR3, is DAGVTQSPTHLIKTRGQQVTLRCSPISGHKSVSWYQQVLGQGPQFIFQYYEKEERGRGNFPDRFSARQFPNYSSELNVNALLLGDSALYLCASSLGTGNGYTFGSGTRLTVV.